This T cell receptor beta chain emerged from a study of Ad26.COV2.S vaccination and SARS-CoV-2 variants. Study summary: Donor got 5x10^10 or 1x10^11 viral particles of Ad26.COV2.S.

The treatment here: 15 to 20 received Ad26.COV2.S at low or high dose, single or two shots; a few received placebo; per-sample allocation not given. It was on day 63 after the first vaccine or placebo injection that samples were taken. An Ad26 vector expressing Wuhan-strain SARS-CoV-2 spike constituted the vaccine. The CDR3 length is 15 residues. The ends were cut back, 0 bases at V and 3 bases at J, with 9 bases in the middle. Germline CDR1 and CDR2: SGHRS and YFSETQ. In regard to this clone: Antigen unknown.

Study conclusions and caveats: Ad26.COV2.S recipients had broader spike-specific TCRs (P = 0.0014).

TCRdb's table, derived via immunoSEQ multiplex PCR, lists solely in-frame clones and lacks some. The sample records about 440,000 clones, less than 95% being singletons. The chain uses TRBV5-1 and TRBJ2-2, with D unresolved. The starting material was peripheral blood, obtained in a trial of Ad26.COV2.S vaccine versus placebo. The TCR sequence derives from a person aged 18-60 years who received the Ad26.COV2.S COVID-19 vaccine or a placebo. The CDR3 DNA follows: TGCGCCAGCAGCTTGGAAGGCCCGGACACCGGGGAGCTGTTTTTT. Translated, it gives CASSLEGPDTGELFF.